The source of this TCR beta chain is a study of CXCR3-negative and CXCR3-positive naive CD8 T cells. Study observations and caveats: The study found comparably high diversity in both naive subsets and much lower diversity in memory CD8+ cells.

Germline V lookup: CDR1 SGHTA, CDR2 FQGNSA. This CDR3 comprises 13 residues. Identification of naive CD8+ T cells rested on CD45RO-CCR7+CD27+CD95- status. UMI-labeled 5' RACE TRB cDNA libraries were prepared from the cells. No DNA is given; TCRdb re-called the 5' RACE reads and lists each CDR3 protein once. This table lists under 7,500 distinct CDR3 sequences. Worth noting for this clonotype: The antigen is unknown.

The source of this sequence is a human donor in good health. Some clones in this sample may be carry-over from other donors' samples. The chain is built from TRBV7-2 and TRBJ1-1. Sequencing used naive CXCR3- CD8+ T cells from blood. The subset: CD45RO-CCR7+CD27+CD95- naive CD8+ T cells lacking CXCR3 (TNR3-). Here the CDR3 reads CASNVGGTAEAFF.